Presented here are 26 T cell receptor beta chains from one specimen sequenced in a study of naive CD8 T cells in extremely preterm neonates. Measured with immunoSEQ multiplex PCR; TCRdb has only the in-frame clones, and not every one. The sample holds several thousand clones; almost 98% are singletons and the top ten take 1.2%. Sequenced sample: naive CD8+ T cells from blood. These receptors were collected from a human donor in good health.

The rearrangement uses TRBV9 and TRBJ2-7; no reliable D call. This CDR3 has 18 residues. V was pared by 0 bases and J by 2 bases, with 21 bases between. Germline CDR1 SGDLS, CDR2 YYNGEE. The CDR3 region is CASSVVPPPRFKAYEQYF. Here the CDR3 DNA reads TGTGCCAGCAGCGTAGTCCCCCCTCCGAGATTCAAAGCCTACGAGCAGTACTTC. Drawing the rest from reference TRBV9 and TRBJ2-7, the complete variable domain is DSGVTQTPKHLITATGQRVTLRCSPRSGDLSVYWYQQSLDQGLQFLIQYYNGEERAKGNILERFSAQQFPDLHSELNLSSLELGDSALYFCASSVVPPPRFKAYEQYFGPGTRLTVT.

The chain combines TRBV6-5 with TRBJ1-2; D possibly corresponds to TRBD1 (5 bases). Per the germline V gene, CDR1 is MNHEY and CDR2 is SVGAGI. CDR3 length: 14 amino acids. V lost 0 bases, J lost 8 bases, and 13 bases lay in between. CDR3 in DNA: TGTGCCAGCAGTTACTCGAACCAGGGCGGAGGCTACACCTTC. Its protein product is CASSYSNQGGGYTF.

The chain combines TRBV7-9 with TRBJ2-6; D unresolved. V dropped 7 bases and J dropped 2 bases, with 9 bases sitting between them. This CDR3 spans 14 amino acids. From germline, CDR1 is SEHNR and CDR2 FQNEAQ (reference sequence). The DNA for the CDR3 is TGTGCCAGCAATCCGGTGACTGGGGCCAACGTCCTGACTTTC. It codes for CASNPVTGANVLTF.

The rearrangement joins TRBV27 to TRBJ2-3; D unresolved. The V gene's germline CDR1 is MNHEY and CDR2 SMNVEV (reference sequence). The CDR3 loop spans 13 amino acids. V dropped 2 bases and J dropped 3 bases, with 6 bases sitting between them. This CDR3 reads CASSLTRTDTQYF. The DNA of the CDR3 is TGTGCCAGCAGTTTAACCAGGACAGATACGCAGTATTTT.

The chain has TRBV7-2 and TRBJ2-2; the D is unclear. Germline loops: CDR1 SGHTA, CDR2 FQGNSA. The germline V and J ends were trimmed by 2 bases and 3 bases, with 19 bases remaining between them. This CDR3 has 18 amino acids. CDR3 nucleotides: TGTGCCAGCAGCTTAAATTTAGTCTCAATCTCTGACACCGGGGAGCTGTTTTTT. Translating it yields CASSLNLVSISDTGELFF.

V is TRBV10-3 and J is TRBJ1-2; D is possibly TRBD1 (6 bases). Per germline, CDR1 ENHRY and CDR2 SYGVKD. This CDR3 comprises 11 residues. The V end was cut by 8 bases, the J end by 6 bases, with 10 bases between. CDR3 bases: TGTGCCATCCCTGGGGGCGATGGCTACACCTTC. Translation: CAIPGGDGYTF.

This clone was seen just once. The CDR3 here is CASSPRGSKNIQYF. CDR3 coding DNA: TGTGCCAGCAGCCCCCGAGGGTCCAAAAACATTCAGTACTTC. The V gene is TRBV5-6, the J gene TRBJ2-4; D might be TRBD2 (5 bases). Trimming stripped 4 bases from V and 2 bases from J, with 10 bases between. CDR1 SGHDT and CDR2 YYEEEE come from the germline V gene. The CDR3 is 14 residues long.

The V and J genes are TRBV7-7 and TRBJ1-1; no firm D call. This CDR3 contains 13 residues. V gave up 6 bases and J gave up 5 bases, with 13 bases separating them. Germline V gives CDR1 SSHAT, CDR2 FNYEAQ (reference sequence). CDR3 residues: CASSPTTRTEAFF. The DNA of the CDR3 is TGTGCCAGCAGTCCCACTACTAGGACTGAAGCTTTCTTT.

V is TRBV27 and J is TRBJ1-1, with TRBD1 as a possible D gene (5 bases). With 8 bases removed from V and 0 bases from J, the gap between germline ends came to 10 bases. This CDR3 has 13 residues. Germline CDR1 and CDR2: MNHEY and SMNVEV (reference sequence). The CDR3 loop is CASPQGMNTEAFF. CDR3 nucleotide sequence: TGTGCCAGCCCTCAGGGCATGAACACTGAAGCTTTCTTT.

This clone showed up just once. The chain employs TRBV28 and TRBJ2-7; 13 bases line up with TRBD2. Germline loops: CDR1 MDHEN, CDR2 SYDVKM. V gave up 8 bases and J gave up 5 bases; unmatched junction bases: 3. The CDR3 length is 13 residues. The CDR3 is CASGLAGAHEQYF. The CDR3, as DNA: TGTGCCAGCGGACTAGCGGGAGCCCACGAGCAGTACTTC.

This chain links TRBV19 with TRBJ2-1, with a weak D call TRBD1 (6 bases). The CDR3 loop spans 14 amino acids. Germline loops: CDR1 LNHDA, CDR2 SQIVND (reference sequence). V lost 1 base and J 3 bases, leaving 7 bases between the germline ends. As DNA, the CDR3 is TGTGCCAGTAGTATAGTAGGGGGCTACAATGAGCAGTTCTTC. Protein sequence: CASSIVGGYNEQFF.

V gene TRBV30 combines with J gene TRBJ2-7, with D perhaps TRBD2 (7 bases). The CDR3 is 14 amino acids. Per germline, CDR1 GTSNPN and CDR2 SVGIG (reference sequence). V lost 0 bases and J lost 5, with 14 bases in between. CDR3 DNA sequence: TGTGCCTGGAGTGTAGGGGGGGCCGTCGACGAGCAGTACTTC. Residues: CAWSVGGAVDEQYF.

The CDR3 DNA reads as TGTGCCAGCAGTACACGACAGGGGGCTCTAGGAGAGACCCAGTACTTC. Protein sequence: CASSTRQGALGETQYF. The chain uses TRBV27 and TRBJ2-5; 10 positions match TRBD1. V shed 5 bases and J 4 bases; nucleotides not matched to a gene: 10. Germline V lookup: CDR1 MNHEY, CDR2 SMNVEV (reference sequence). The CDR3 totals 16 residues.

V usage is TRBV28 and J usage is TRBJ2-7; 10 positions match TRBD2. J lost 3 bases, V lost 6 bases, and 14 bases had no gene match. The length of the CDR3 is 17 residues. Germline CDR1 is MDHEN and CDR2 is SYDVKM. The CDR3 spells CASSPPPSSGSIYEQYF. In DNA, the CDR3 is TGTGCCAGCAGCCCCCCGCCCTCTAGCGGGAGTATCTACGAGCAGTACTTC.

The J gene is TRBJ1-1, the V gene TRBV5-5; D is undetermined. The V end was cut by 0 bases, the J end by 0 bases, with 9 bases between. CDR3 length equals 15 residues. Germline V gene sequence: CDR1 SGHKS, CDR2 YYEKEE (reference sequence). The CDR3 region has the DNA TGTGCCAGCAGCTTGGCCCCCGAGTTGAACACTGAAGCTTTCTTT. Translating gives CASSLAPELNTEAFF.

The V and J genes are TRBV7-9 and TRBJ1-2, with 7 nucleotides matching TRBD1. V was pared by 5 bases and J by 4 bases, with 7 bases of the junction left unmatched. Germline V lookup: CDR1 SEHNR, CDR2 FQNEAQ (reference sequence). This CDR3 is built from 14 residues. CDR3 region: CASSPGTAFYGYTF. CDR3 coding DNA: TGTGCCAGCAGCCCCGGGACAGCTTTCTATGGCTACACCTTC.

The rearrangement links TRBV2 to TRBJ2-3, with TRBD1 as a possible D gene (5 bases). This CDR3 is 13 amino acids long. V lost 4 bases and J lost 2, with 7 bases in between. Germline values: CDR1 SNHLY, CDR2 FYNNEI. CDR3 protein: CASSGQTTDTQYF. DNA for the CDR3: TGTGCCAGCAGTGGACAGACCACAGATACGCAGTATTTT.

The genes are TRBV2 and TRBJ2-7; TRBD2 aligns across 9 bases. The CDR3 consists of 16 residues. Looked up from germline, CDR1 is SNHLY and CDR2 is FYNNEI. Trimming at V came to 1 base and at J to 0 bases, leaving 4 bases not matched to a gene. The CDR3 bases are TGTGCCAGCAGTGAAGGCTCGGGACTAGCCTCCTACGAGCAGTACTTC. Encoded protein: CASSEGSGLASYEQYF.

The V call is TRBV28, the J call TRBJ2-7, with TRBD2 matching 12 bases. V dropped 8 bases and J dropped 3; count of bases not matched to a gene: 20. The CDR3 has 19 amino acids. In germline, CDR1 is MDHEN, CDR2 SYDVKM. The CDR3 reads CASRPTSGRPVESDYEQYF. The CDR3 nucleotides read TGTGCCAGCCGACCGACTAGCGGGAGACCAGTTGAATCTGACTACGAGCAGTACTTC.

The chain combines TRBV9 with TRBJ2-1; D call uncertain. This CDR3 has 11 residues. Germline-derived CDR1 and CDR2 are SGDLS and YYNGEE. Trimming stripped 4 bases from V and 4 bases from J, with 3 bases between. For the CDR3, the DNA is TGTGCCAGCAGCCTTTACAATGAGCAGTTCTTC. The encoded protein is CASSLYNEQFF. Full variable domain (remainder filled in from reference TRBV9 and TRBJ2-1): DSGVTQTPKHLITATGQRVTLRCSPRSGDLSVYWYQQSLDQGLQFLIQYYNGEERAKGNILERFSAQQFPDLHSELNLSSLELGDSALYFCASSLYNEQFFGPGTRLTVL.

The chain uses TRBV7-3 and TRBJ2-3; the match to TRBD1 covers 10 bases. Germline CDR1 is SGHTA and CDR2 is FQGTGA. The CDR3 covers 16 residues. V gave up 5 bases and J gave up 8 bases; unmatched junction bases: 13. CDR3 sequence: CASSIRDRGPGVTQYF. For the CDR3, the DNA is TGTGCCAGCAGCATCCGGGACAGGGGTCCCGGAGTTACGCAGTATTTT.

Turning to this clone: The same CDR3 arises from other DNA sequences in this sample as well. The chain joins TRBV5-8 to TRBJ1-4, with D unclear. The CDR3 has 11 residues. Looked up from germline, CDR1 is SGHTS and CDR2 is YDEGEE. V lost 0 bases and J lost 10, with 4 bases in between. The DNA of the CDR3 is TGTGCCAGCAGCTTGGACATAAAACTGTTTTTT. Translated: CASSLDIKLFF.

The chain combines TRBV4-1 with TRBJ2-3; TRBD2 might be the D (5 bases). CDR3 length equals 17 residues. The ends were cut back, 0 bases at V and 2 bases at J, with 15 bases in the middle. Germline V gene lookup returns CDR1 MGHRA and CDR2 YSYEKL. CDR3 coding DNA: TGCGCCAGCAGCCAAGATCGGATTAGCGAGTTCACAGATACGCAGTATTTT. Translated, it gives CASSQDRISEFTDTQYF.

The chain recombines TRBV28 with TRBJ2-7; weak D call: TRBD1 (5 bases). The CDR3 runs to 18 residues. Germline CDR1 reads MDHEN; CDR2 reads SYDVKM. The V gene lost 2 bases and the J gene lost 9 bases, with 29 bases spanning the gap. CDR3 residues: CASSLLTVDSSNQRGQYF. The DNA of the CDR3 is TGTGCCAGCAGTTTACTCACCGTTGACAGCTCAAACCAAAGGGGGCAGTACTTC.

The V gene is TRBV27, the J gene TRBJ1-6; D remains ambiguous. Germline V gives CDR1 MNHEY, CDR2 SMNVEV (reference sequence). V was trimmed by 7 bases and J by 3 bases, leaving 10 bases between them. This CDR3 is built from 14 residues. The CDR3 DNA reads as TGTGCCAGCACTCCACACTACTATAATTCACCCCTCCACTTT. Its protein is CASTPHYYNSPLHF.

The chain couples TRBV27 to TRBJ1-2, with TRBD1 identical over 12 bases. The CDR3 totals 14 residues. J lost 4 bases, V lost 6 bases, and 3 bases had no gene match. Germline V gene lookup returns CDR1 MNHEY and CDR2 SMNVEV (reference sequence). The CDR3 nucleotides are TGTGCCAGCAGGGGACAGGGGGCTTTCTATGGCTACACCTTC. Amino acid sequence: CASRGQGAFYGYTF.